The 26 T cell receptor beta chains below were found in one sample sequenced in a study of T cells in Graves' hyperthyroidism and ophthalmopathy. The TCR beta CDR3 regions underwent amplification using RNA transcripts as the source. The TCR CDR3 first-round RT-PCR relied on the HTBI primer set. TCRdb analysed the multiplex PCR reads with MiXCR anew, one entry per CDR3 protein. The sample gives some 690,000 distinct CDR3 sequences, roughly 17% of which show up once; roughly 15% is in the top ten. Sequenced sample: blood. The receptors shown here come from a man between 50 and 59 years old with Graves' hyperthyroidism.

A few counts support this clonotype. The chain couples TRBV6-1 to TRBJ2-1, with TRBD2 matching 10 bases. With V trimmed by 5 bases and J by 3 bases, 10 bases remained unmatched. Germline values: CDR1 MNHNS, CDR2 SASEGT. The CDR3 has 17 residues. The CDR3 DNA reads TGTGCCAGCAGTCGCGCTAGCGGGAGTAATCACTACAATGAGCAGTTCTTC. It encodes CASSRASGSNHYNEQFF.

At least ten counts were recorded for this clonotype. This chain uses TRBV4-3 with TRBJ1-1; the match to TRBD1 covers 10 bases. The CDR3 has 17 residues. V dropped 1 base and J dropped 3; count of bases not matched to a gene: 8. Per germline, CDR1 LGHNA and CDR2 YSLEER. CDR3 DNA: TGCGCCAGCAGCCAAGGGACAGGGGGTAATCGTTACACTGAAGCTTTCTTT. It translates to CASSQGTGGNRYTEAFF.

The chain has TRBV10-3 and TRBJ1-1; D is possibly TRBD1 (5 bases). Germline-derived CDR1 and CDR2 are ENHRY and SYGVKD. Deletions cut 7 bases from V and 7 bases from J, with 16 bases between. The CDR3 runs to 13 residues. The CDR3 sequence is CAITQGDRGEAFF. CDR3 sequence (DNA): TGTGCCATCACACAAGGGGATAGGGGTGAAGCTTTCTTT.

There are a few counts of this clonotype. The chain combines TRBV5-6 with TRBJ1-4; D unresolved. The CDR3 contains 15 residues. With 1 base removed from V and 0 bases from J, the gap between germline ends came to 7 bases. Germline assignment: CDR1 SGHDT and CDR2 YYEEEE. The CDR3 DNA sequence: TGTGCCAGCAGCTTGAGAAAAGCAACTAATGAAAAACTGTTTTTT. Protein: CASSLRKATNEKLFF.

This clonotype was detected a few times. This rearrangement joins TRBV2 to TRBJ1-2; no reliable D call. Germline V gene sequence: CDR1 SNHLY, CDR2 FYNNEI. V was cut by 2 bases and J by 2 bases, with 12 bases left in between. This CDR3 spans 15 amino acids. CDR3 protein: CASSETRIGNYGYTF. CDR3 DNA sequence: TGTGCCAGCAGTGAAACCCGAATAGGGAACTATGGCTACACCTTC.

This clonotype was recorded at least ten times. The chain has TRBV28 and TRBJ2-7, with a tentative D call TRBD2 (5 bases). Germline V gives CDR1 MDHEN, CDR2 SYDVKM. Trimming left V 3 bases short and J 2 bases short, with 17 bases between. CDR3 length: 16 residues. The CDR3 sequence is CASSFRPQRRTYEQYF. The CDR3 region has the DNA TGTGCCAGCAGTTTTCGTCCCCAGCGGAGAACCTACGAGCAGTACTTC.

Many counts were recorded for this clonotype. The chain combines TRBV27 with TRBJ1-2; 7 bases match TRBD1. Germline CDR1 is MNHEY and CDR2 is SMNVEV (reference sequence). Germline trimming cut 2 bases from V and 6 bases from J; bases unmatched to any gene: 3. There are 13 residues in the CDR3. CDR3 protein: CASSLGQANGYTF. In DNA, the CDR3 is TGTGCCAGCAGTTTAGGACAGGCCAATGGCTACACCTTC.

This chain joins TRBV27 and TRBJ1-5; 7 bases are shared with TRBD1. With 0 bases clipped from V and 6 bases from J, the junction kept 8 bases outside the gene matches. Germline CDR1 MNHEY, CDR2 SMNVEV (reference sequence). The CDR3 contains 16 residues. This CDR3 reads CASSLSATGNRQPQHF. The CDR3 bases are TGTGCCAGCAGTTTATCAGCGACAGGGAATCGTCAGCCCCAGCATTTT.

This chain joins TRBV13 and TRBJ2-7; tentatively, D is TRBD2 (5 bases). V dropped 5 bases and J dropped 6 bases, with 14 bases sitting between them. The CDR3 is 13 amino acids. Germline CDR1 and CDR2: PRHDT and FYEKMQ (reference sequence). The CDR3 here is CASSPQGGREQYF. The CDR3 bases are TGTGCCAGCAGCCCCCAAGGAGGACGCGAGCAGTACTTC.

This clonotype showed up just a few times. The chain links TRBV5-1 to TRBJ1-1, with D hard to call. The germline CDR1 and CDR2 sequences are SGHRS and YFSETQ. With 0 bases removed from V and 7 bases from J, the gap between germline ends came to 10 bases. This CDR3 comprises 13 residues. The CDR3 bases are TGCGCCAGCAGCTTGGCGGCGAGGGTTGAAGCTTTCTTT. Translation: CASSLAARVEAFF.

This clonotype showed up many times. The chain couples TRBV7-8 to TRBJ1-4; D unclear. Trimming removed 0 bases from V and 3 bases from J, with 8 bases in between. Germline V CDR1 and CDR2: SGHVS, FQNEAQ. The CDR3 extends over 15 amino acids. The CDR3 protein is CASSLARLSNEKLFF. CDR3 DNA: TGTGCCAGCAGCTTAGCGCGGTTATCTAATGAAAAACTGTTTTTT.

There are many counts of this clonotype. The CDR3 sequence is CASSLGMGSESEQFF. The CDR3 DNA reads as TGCGCCAGCAGCTTGGGAATGGGCTCCGAGAGTGAGCAGTTCTTC. The chain joins TRBV5-1 to TRBJ2-1; no reliable D call. Germline assignment: CDR1 SGHRS and CDR2 YFSETQ. This CDR3 contains 15 residues. Trimming removed 0 bases from V and 9 bases from J, with 16 bases in between.

In its sample, this clonotype was seen a few times. The V and J genes are TRBV24-1 and TRBJ2-1, with 7 bases identical to TRBD1. The V gene's germline CDR1 is KGHDR and CDR2 SFDVKD. This CDR3 is built from 13 residues. The V gene end was trimmed by 6 bases and the J gene end by 9 bases; junction bases not matched to a gene: 7. The CDR3 DNA reads TGTGCCACCAGTTGGGACAGAAACAGTGAGCAGTTCTTC. Amino acid sequence: CATSWDRNSEQFF.

The chain recombines TRBV24-1 with TRBJ2-5; TRBD1 matches at 7 bases. J was trimmed by 5 bases and V by 3 bases; bases with no gene match: 5. This CDR3 has 14 residues. Germline V gives CDR1 KGHDR, CDR2 SFDVKD. The CDR3 loop reads CATSDAGGWETQYF. CDR3 nucleotides: TGTGCCACCAGTGATGCAGGGGGTTGGGAGACCCAGTACTTC.

This clonotype was counted only a few times. The rearrangement uses TRBV28 and TRBJ2-7; TRBD1 or TRBD2 may be the D gene (5 bases each). Germline-derived CDR1 and CDR2 are MDHEN and SYDVKM. The ends were cut back, 2 bases at V and 1 base at J, with 12 bases in the middle. The CDR3 totals 15 residues. DNA of the CDR3: TGTGCCAGCAGTTTAGGGGGACGGTCATCCTACGAGCAGTACTTC. It specifies CASSLGGRSSYEQYF. Supplemented by reference TRBV28 and TRBJ2-7, the full variable domain reads DVKVTQSSRYLVKRTGEKVFLECVQDMDHENMFWYRQDPGLGLRLIYFSYDVKMKEKGDIPEGYSVSREKKERFSLILESASTNQTSMYLCASSLGGRSSYEQYFGPGTRLTVT.

Concerning this clonotype itself: A single base separates this from a much larger clone, so it may be a read error. This sequence joins TRBV12-3 or TRBV12-4 and TRBJ2-3; D unclear. CDR3 size: 13 residues. The CDR3 is CAGSDPSTDTQYF. DNA of the CDR3: TGTGCCGGCAGTGATCCTAGCACAGATACGCAGTATTTT.

This clonotype was seen ten or more times. The chain employs TRBV20-1 and TRBJ2-1; D is possibly TRBD2 (6 bases). This CDR3 is 14 amino acids long. Trimming removed 0 bases at V and 7 bases at J, with 13 bases between. Germline loops: CDR1 DFQATT, CDR2 SNEGSKA (reference sequence). The chain's CDR3 is CSARDRAGPNEQFF. The CDR3 DNA reads TGCAGTGCTAGAGATCGGGCGGGACCTAATGAGCAGTTCTTC.

This clonotype came up many times. The V call is TRBV28, the J call TRBJ1-2, with 8 bases that match TRBD1. V shed 4 bases and J 8 bases; nucleotides not matched to a gene: 12. Germline CDR1 is MDHEN and CDR2 is SYDVKM. CDR3 length equals 15 residues. The CDR3 loop reads CASSSASGQGGGYTF. The CDR3 DNA sequence: TGTGCCAGCAGTTCCGCTTCCGGACAGGGAGGCGGCTACACCTTC.

The chain has TRBV20-1 and TRBJ2-7, with TRBD2 matching over 15 bases. The CDR3 is 15 residues long. Per germline, CDR1 DFQATT and CDR2 SNEGSKA (reference sequence). Trimming cost V 5 bases and J 2 bases; bases outside gene matches: 4. The CDR3 bases are TGCAGTGCTGAATGGACTAGCGGGAGGGCCTACGAGCAGTACTTC. Translation gives CSAEWTSGRAYEQYF.

The chain has TRBV9 and TRBJ1-5; D is ambiguous. The germline V gene has CDR1 SGDLS and CDR2 YYNGEE. CDR3 length: 14 amino acids. Trimming took off 3 bases at V and 5 bases at J, with 12 bases between the two ends. The CDR3 spells CASSGPQEDQPQHF. The CDR3 region has the DNA TGTGCCAGCAGCGGCCCGCAAGAAGATCAGCCCCAGCATTTT. Full variable domain (outside the CDR3, taken from reference TRBV9 and TRBJ1-5): DSGVTQTPKHLITATGQRVTLRCSPRSGDLSVYWYQQSLDQGLQFLIQYYNGEERAKGNILERFSAQQFPDLHSELNLSSLELGDSALYFCASSGPQEDQPQHFGDGTRLSIL.

This clonotype was detected many times. This chain connects TRBV2 to TRBJ1-3; D is unclear. V gave up 2 bases and J gave up 4 bases, with 18 bases separating them. From germline, CDR1 is SNHLY and CDR2 FYNNEI. This CDR3 has 17 residues. CDR3 in amino acids: CASSESVGRRIGNTIYF. CDR3 bases: TGTGCCAGCAGTGAATCTGTTGGACGGAGGATAGGAAACACCATATATTTT. Using reference TRBV2 and TRBJ1-3 for the parts outside the CDR3, the full variable domain is EPEVTQTPSHQVTQMGQEVILRCVPISNHLYFYWYRQILGQKVEFLVSFYNNEISEKSEIFDDQFSVERPDGSNFTLKIRSTKLEDSAMYFCASSESVGRRIGNTIYFGEGSWLTVV.

This clonotype was recorded many times. This chain connects TRBV11-2 to TRBJ2-1, with 12 nucleotides matching TRBD2. The germline V gene has CDR1 SGHAT and CDR2 FQNNGV. CDR3 length equals 18 residues. V was pared by 1 base and J by 2 bases, with 6 bases of the junction left unmatched. In DNA, the CDR3 is TGTGCCAGCAGCTTAGCCCCTCGACTAGCGGGAGCCTACAATGAGCAGTTCTTC. Translated: CASSLAPRLAGAYNEQFF.

This clonotype was observed a handful of times. The chain combines TRBV6-9 with TRBJ2-2; D ambiguous. The V gene lost 3 bases and the J gene lost 4 bases, with 9 bases spanning the gap. Germline V gene lookup returns CDR1 MNHGY and CDR2 SVAAGI. The CDR3 contains 14 residues. CDR3 nucleotides: TGTGCCAGCAGTTACCCGGACCGCACCGGGGAGCTGTTTTTT. Amino acid sequence: CASSYPDRTGELFF.

This clonotype was seen a single time. The chain recombines TRBV28 with TRBJ2-7; D unclear. Trimming took off 5 bases at V and 0 bases at J, with 14 bases between the two ends. The length of the CDR3 is 15 residues. Per germline, CDR1 MDHEN and CDR2 SYDVKM. The CDR3 DNA sequence: TGTGCCAGCAGTCCGTCGCAGGCAACCTCCTACGAGCAGTACTTC. This translates into CASSPSQATSYEQYF.

This sequence joins TRBV29-1 and TRBJ1-2; tentatively, D is TRBD1 (6 bases). This CDR3 contains 11 residues. Germline CDR1 SQVTM, CDR2 ANQGSEA. V lost 7 bases, J lost 2 bases, and 8 bases lay in between. The DNA of the CDR3 is TGCAGCGCTACAGGGAACTATGGCTACACCTTC. It is translated as CSATGNYGYTF.

This clonotype was detected many times. This sequence joins TRBV28 and TRBJ2-7; no clear D. V lost 3 bases, J lost 7 bases, and 16 bases lay in between. The CDR3 loop spans 14 amino acids. Looked up from germline, CDR1 is MDHEN and CDR2 is SYDVKM. Here the CDR3 DNA reads TGTGCCAGCAGTTTGACCCCCATTCTTCGGGAGCAGTACTTC. It codes for CASSLTPILREQYF.